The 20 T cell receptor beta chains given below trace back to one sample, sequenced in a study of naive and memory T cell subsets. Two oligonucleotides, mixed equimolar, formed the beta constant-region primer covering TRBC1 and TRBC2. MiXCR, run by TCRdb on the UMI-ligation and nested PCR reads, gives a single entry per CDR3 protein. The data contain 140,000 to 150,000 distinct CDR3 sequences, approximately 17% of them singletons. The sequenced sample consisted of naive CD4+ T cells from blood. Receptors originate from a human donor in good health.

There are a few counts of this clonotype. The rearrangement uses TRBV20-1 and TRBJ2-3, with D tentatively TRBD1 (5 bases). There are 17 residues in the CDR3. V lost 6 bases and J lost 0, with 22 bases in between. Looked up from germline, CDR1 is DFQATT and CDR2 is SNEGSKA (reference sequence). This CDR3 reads CSAQPIGQSLSTDTQYF. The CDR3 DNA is TGCAGTGCGCAACCAATAGGACAAAGTCTTAGCACAGATACGCAGTATTTT.

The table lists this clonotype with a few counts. The CDR3 loop is CASSGRTGWNSPLHF. In DNA form, the CDR3 reads TGTGCCAGCAGTGGAAGGACAGGGTGGAATTCACCCCTCCACTTT. The chain is built from TRBV6-5 and TRBJ1-6; 8 bases are a match to TRBD1. The germline CDR1 and CDR2 sequences are MNHEY and SVGAGI. The CDR3 has 15 amino acids. The junction had 7 bases not matched to a gene; V was cut back by 5 bases and J by 7 bases.

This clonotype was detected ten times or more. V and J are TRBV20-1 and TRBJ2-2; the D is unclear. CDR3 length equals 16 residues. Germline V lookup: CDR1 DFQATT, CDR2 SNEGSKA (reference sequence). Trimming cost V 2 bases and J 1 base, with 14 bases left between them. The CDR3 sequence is CSARIRASLNTGELFF. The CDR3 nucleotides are TGCAGTGCTAGAATCCGGGCGAGCCTGAACACCGGGGAGCTGTTTTTT.

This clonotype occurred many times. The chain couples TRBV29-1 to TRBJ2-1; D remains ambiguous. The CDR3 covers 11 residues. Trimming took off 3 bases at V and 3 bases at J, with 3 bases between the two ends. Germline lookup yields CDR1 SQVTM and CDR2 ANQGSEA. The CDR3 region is CSVDIYNEQFF. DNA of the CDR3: TGCAGCGTTGATATCTACAATGAGCAGTTCTTC.

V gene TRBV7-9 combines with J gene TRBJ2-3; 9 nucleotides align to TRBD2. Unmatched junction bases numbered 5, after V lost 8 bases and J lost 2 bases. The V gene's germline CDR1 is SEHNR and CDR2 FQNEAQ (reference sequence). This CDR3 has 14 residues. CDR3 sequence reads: CASYIAGDTDTQYF. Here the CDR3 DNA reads TGTGCCAGCTATATAGCGGGAGACACAGATACGCAGTATTTT.

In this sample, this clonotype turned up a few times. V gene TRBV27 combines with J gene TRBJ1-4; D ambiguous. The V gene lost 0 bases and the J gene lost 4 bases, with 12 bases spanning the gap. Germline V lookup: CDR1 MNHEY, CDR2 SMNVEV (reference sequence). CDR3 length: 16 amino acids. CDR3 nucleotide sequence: TGTGCCAGCAGTTTATCGTCGCTTCTTGGTAATGAAAAACTGTTTTTT. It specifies CASSLSSLLGNEKLFF. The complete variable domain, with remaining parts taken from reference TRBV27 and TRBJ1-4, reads EAQVTQNPRYLITVTGKKLTVTCSQNMNHEYMSWYRQDPGLGLRQIYYSMNVEVTDKGDVPEGYKVSRKEKRNFPLILESPSPNQTSLYFCASSLSSLLGNEKLFFGSGTQLSVL.

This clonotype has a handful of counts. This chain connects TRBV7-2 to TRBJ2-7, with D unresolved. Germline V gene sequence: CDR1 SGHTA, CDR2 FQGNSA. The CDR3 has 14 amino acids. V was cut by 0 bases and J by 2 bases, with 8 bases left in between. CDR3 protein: CASSLAYQTYEQYF. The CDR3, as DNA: TGTGCCAGCAGCTTAGCCTACCAAACCTACGAGCAGTACTTC.

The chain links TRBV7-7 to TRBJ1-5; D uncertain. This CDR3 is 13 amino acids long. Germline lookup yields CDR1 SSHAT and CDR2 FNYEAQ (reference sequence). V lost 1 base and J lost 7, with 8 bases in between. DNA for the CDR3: TGTGCCAGCAGCTTAGACTCTGGGCAGCCCCAGCATTTT. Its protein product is CASSLDSGQPQHF.

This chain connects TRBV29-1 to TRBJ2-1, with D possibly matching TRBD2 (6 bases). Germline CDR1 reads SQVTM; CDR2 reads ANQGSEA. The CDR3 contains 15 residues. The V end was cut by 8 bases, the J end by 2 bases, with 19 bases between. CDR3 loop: CSHLGGGMTYNEQFF. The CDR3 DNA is TGCAGCCACCTAGGTGGCGGGATGACCTACAATGAGCAGTTCTTC.

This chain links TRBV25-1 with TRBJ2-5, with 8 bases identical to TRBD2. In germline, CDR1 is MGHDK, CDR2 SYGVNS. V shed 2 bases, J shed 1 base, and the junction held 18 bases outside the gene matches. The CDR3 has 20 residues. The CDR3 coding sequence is TGTGCCAGCAGTGAAAATTTTGACGGGCTAGCGGGCCAGATCCAAGAGACCCAGTACTTC. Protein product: CASSENFDGLAGQIQETQYF.

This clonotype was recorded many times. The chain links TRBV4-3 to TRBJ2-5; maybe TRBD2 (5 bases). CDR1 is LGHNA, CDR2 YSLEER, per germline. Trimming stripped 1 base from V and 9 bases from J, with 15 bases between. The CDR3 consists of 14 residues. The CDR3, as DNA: TGCGCCAGCAGCCAAGTTCCGGGGAAGAGGCCCCAGTACTTC. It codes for CASSQVPGKRPQYF.

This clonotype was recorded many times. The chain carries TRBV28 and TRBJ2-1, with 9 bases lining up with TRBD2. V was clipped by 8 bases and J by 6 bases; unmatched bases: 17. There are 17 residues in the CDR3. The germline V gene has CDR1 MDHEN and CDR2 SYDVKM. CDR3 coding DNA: TGTGCCAGCCTTAACTCCCTTGCTAGCGGGACCACCAATGAGCAGTTCTTC. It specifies CASLNSLASGTTNEQFF. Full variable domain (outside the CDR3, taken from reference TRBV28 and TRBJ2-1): DVKVTQSSRYLVKRTGEKVFLECVQDMDHENMFWYRQDPGLGLRLIYFSYDVKMKEKGDIPEGYSVSREKKERFSLILESASTNQTSMYLCASLNSLASGTTNEQFFGPGTRLTVL.

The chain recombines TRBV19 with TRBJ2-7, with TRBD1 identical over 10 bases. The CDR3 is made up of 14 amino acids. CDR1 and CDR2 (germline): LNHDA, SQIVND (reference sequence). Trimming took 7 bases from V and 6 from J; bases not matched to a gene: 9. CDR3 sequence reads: CASIARDRGGEQYF. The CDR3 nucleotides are TGTGCCAGTATCGCCCGGGACAGGGGAGGCGAGCAGTACTTC. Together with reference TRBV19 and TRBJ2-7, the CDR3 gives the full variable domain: DGGITQSPKYLFRKEGQNVTLSCEQNLNHDAMYWYRQDPGQGLRLIYYSQIVNDFQKGDIAEGYSVSREKKESFPLTVTSAQKNPTAFYLCASIARDRGGEQYFGPGTRLTVT.

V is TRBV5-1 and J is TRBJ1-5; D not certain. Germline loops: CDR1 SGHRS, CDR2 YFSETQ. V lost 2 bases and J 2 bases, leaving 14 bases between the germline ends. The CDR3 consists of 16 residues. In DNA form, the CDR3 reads TGCGCCAGCAGCTTATTTTGGATTGAGGGCAATCAGCCCCAGCATTTT. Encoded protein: CASSLFWIEGNQPQHF.

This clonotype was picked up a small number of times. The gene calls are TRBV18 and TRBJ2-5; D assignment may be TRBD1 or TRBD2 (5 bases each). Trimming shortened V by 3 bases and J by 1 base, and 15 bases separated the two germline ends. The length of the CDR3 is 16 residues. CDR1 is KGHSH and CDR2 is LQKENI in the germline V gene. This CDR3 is CASSPERDRTQETQYF. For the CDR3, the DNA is TGTGCCAGCTCACCTGAACGGGACCGAACCCAAGAGACCCAGTACTTC.

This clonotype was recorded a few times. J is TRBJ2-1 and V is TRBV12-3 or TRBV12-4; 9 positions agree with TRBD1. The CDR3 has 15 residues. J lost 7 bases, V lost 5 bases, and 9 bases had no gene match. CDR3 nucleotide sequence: TGTGCCAGCAGTCCCACGGGACAGGGTGCGAATGAGCAGTTCTTC. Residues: CASSPTGQGANEQFF.

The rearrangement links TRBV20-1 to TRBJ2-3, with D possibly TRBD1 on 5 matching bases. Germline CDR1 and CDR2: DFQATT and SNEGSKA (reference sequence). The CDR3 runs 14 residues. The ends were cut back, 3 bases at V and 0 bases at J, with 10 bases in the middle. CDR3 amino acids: CSASKTASTDTQYF. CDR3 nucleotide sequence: TGCAGTGCTAGTAAGACAGCTAGCACAGATACGCAGTATTTT.

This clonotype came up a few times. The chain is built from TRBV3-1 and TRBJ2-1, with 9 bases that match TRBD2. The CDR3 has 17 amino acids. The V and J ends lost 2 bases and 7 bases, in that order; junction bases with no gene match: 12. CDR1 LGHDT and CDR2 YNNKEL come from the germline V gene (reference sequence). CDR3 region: CASSQPRGSGRLNEQFF. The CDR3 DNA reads TGTGCCAGCAGCCAACCGCGAGGTAGCGGGAGATTGAATGAGCAGTTCTTC.

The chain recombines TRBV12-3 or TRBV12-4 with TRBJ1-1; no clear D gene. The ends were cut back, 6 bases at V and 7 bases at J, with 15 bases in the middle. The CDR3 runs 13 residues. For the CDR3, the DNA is TGTGCCAGCAGGTTTCAGAGTGCTGGTGAAGCTTTCTTT. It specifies CASRFQSAGEAFF.

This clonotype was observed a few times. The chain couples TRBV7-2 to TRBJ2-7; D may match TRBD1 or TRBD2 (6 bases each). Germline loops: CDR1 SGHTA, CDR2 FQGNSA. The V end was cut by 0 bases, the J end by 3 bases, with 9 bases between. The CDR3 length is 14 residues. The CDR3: CASSLAGGLYEQYF. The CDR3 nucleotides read TGTGCCAGCAGCTTAGCGGGGGGCCTCTACGAGCAGTACTTC. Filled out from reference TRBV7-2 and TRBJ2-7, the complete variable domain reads GAGVSQSPSNKVTEKGKDVELRCDPISGHTALYWYRQSLGQGLEFLIYFQGNSAPDKSGLPSDRFSAERTGGSVSTLTIQRTQQEDSAVYLCASSLAGGLYEQYFGPGTRLTVT.